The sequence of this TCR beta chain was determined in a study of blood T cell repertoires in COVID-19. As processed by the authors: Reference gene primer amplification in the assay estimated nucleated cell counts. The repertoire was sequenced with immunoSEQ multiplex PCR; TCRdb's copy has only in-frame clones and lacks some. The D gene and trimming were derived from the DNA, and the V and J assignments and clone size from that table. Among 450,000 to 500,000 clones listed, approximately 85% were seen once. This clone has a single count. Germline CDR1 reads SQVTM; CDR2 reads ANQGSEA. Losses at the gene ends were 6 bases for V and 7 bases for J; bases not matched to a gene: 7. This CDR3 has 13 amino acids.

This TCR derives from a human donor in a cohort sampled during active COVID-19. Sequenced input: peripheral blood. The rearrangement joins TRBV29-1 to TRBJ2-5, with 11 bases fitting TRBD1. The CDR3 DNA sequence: TGCAGCGTGGGCTCTGGGACAGGGGGGACCCAGTACTTC. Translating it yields CSVGSGTGGTQYF.